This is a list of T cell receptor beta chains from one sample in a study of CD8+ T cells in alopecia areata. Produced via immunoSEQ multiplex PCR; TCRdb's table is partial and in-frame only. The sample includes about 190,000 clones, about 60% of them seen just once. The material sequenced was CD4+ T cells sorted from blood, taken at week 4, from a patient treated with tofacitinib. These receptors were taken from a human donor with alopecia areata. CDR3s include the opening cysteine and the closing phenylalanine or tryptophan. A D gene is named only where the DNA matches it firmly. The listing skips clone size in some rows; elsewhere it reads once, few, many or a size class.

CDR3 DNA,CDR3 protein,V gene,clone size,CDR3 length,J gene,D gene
TGTGCCAGCAGCCAAGAAGCTCGGCTAGCGGGAGTCAATGAGCAGTTCTTC,CASSQEARLAGVNEQFF,TRBV14,few,17,TRBJ2-1,TRBD2
TGTGCCAGCAGTTTATACGGGACAGGGCTTCAGCCCCAGCATTTT,CASSLYGTGLQPQHF,TRBV28,-,15,TRBJ1-5,TRBD1
TGTGCCAGCAGTACCAGGACTAGCGGCACCACAGATACGCAGTATTTT,CASSTRTSGTTDTQYF,TRBV27,-,16,TRBJ2-3,TRBD2
TGCAGCGTCCAGACCGGCGGGCGCACTGAAGCTTTCTTT,CSVQTGGRTEAFF,TRBV29-1,few,13,TRBJ1-1,-
TGTGCCAGCAGCTTTGGACTCCCCGCGGGAACTGAGCAGTTCTTC,CASSFGLPAGTEQFF,TRBV5-5,-,15,TRBJ2-1,-
TGTGCCAGCAGCTTAGACATCTTTAAAGAGACCCAGTACTTC,CASSLDIFKETQYF,TRBV7-2,few,14,TRBJ2-5,-
TGCAGCGTCCTTGGGGGACGCCTCGAAGATACGCAGTATTTT,CSVLGGRLEDTQYF,TRBV29-1,-,14,TRBJ2-3,-
TGCGCCAGCAGTCTGGGCAAGGGCACAGATACGCAGTATTTT,CASSLGKGTDTQYF,TRBV23-1,-,14,TRBJ2-3,-
TGTGCCAGCTCTCGGACGGAGGTGGTGGAGGGCTACACCTTC,CASSRTEVVEGYTF,TRBV18,-,14,TRBJ1-2,-
TGCAGCGTTGTGTTGTCCGCGCGGGGTGAGCAGTTCTTC,CSVVLSARGEQFF,TRBV29-1,-,13,TRBJ2-1,-
TGCAGCGTAAACACAGGACAGGGCACTGAAGCTTTCTTT,CSVNTGQGTEAFF,TRBV29-1,-,13,TRBJ1-1,TRBD1
TGTGCCAGCAGCTTAGATGGCGGGAGGACCGGGGAGCTGTTTTTT,CASSLDGGRTGELFF,TRBV7-8,-,15,TRBJ2-2,TRBD2
TGCAGCGTGGGACAGGGGGAGGTTCGCGGCTACACCTTC,CSVGQGEVRGYTF,TRBV29-1,-,13,TRBJ1-2,TRBD1
TGTGCCAGCAGCTCGGACAGCTACAATGAGCAGTTCTTC,CASSSDSYNEQFF,TRBV6-5,-,13,TRBJ2-1,-
TGTGCCAGCGAGAGTCCGGGGACGCAGTATTTT,CASESPGTQYF,TRBV2,once,11,TRBJ2-3,-
TGTGCCAGCAGCCGCCCGACAGGCGCGGGAGAGACCCAGTACTTC,CASSRPTGAGETQYF,TRBV7-2,-,15,TRBJ2-5,-
TGTGCCAGCAGCTTAAAGGGAGGAGTAAAACTGTTTTTT,CASSLKGGVKLFF,TRBV7-2,-,13,TRBJ1-4,-
TGTGCCAGCAGTCGGGACTTCAGCTCCTACGAGCAGTACTTC,CASSRDFSSYEQYF,TRBV6-6,few,14,TRBJ2-7,-
TGCAGCGCGCGGGGCGGACTCGGGTCAGCCCAGCATTTT,CSARGGLGSAQHF,TRBV29-1,-,13,TRBJ1-5,-
TGTGCCAGCAGCCCAGCACGGGAGAGGGCTAGGAATGAGCAGTTCTTC,CASSPARERARNEQFF,TRBV4-2,-,16,TRBJ2-1,-
TGTGCCAGTACGGGGTTCGGAGAGACCCAGTACTTC,CASTGFGETQYF,TRBV19,-,12,TRBJ2-5,-
TGCGCCAGCAGCCAAGCGGGAGGTGGGGAGACCCAGTACTTC,CASSQAGGGETQYF,TRBV4-1,-,14,TRBJ2-5,TRBD2
TGTGCCAGCAGTGAAAATGGCGGGACAGTTCAAGAGACCCAGTACTTC,CASSENGGTVQETQYF,TRBV6-1,-,16,TRBJ2-5,-
TGTGCCAGCAGTTACTCCAAAGAGACCCAGTACTTC,CASSYSKETQYF,TRBV6-5,-,12,TRBJ2-5,-
TGCAGCGCCGGTCCCCGGGCGGCGATCACTGAAGCTTTCTTT,CSAGPRAAITEAFF,TRBV29-1,-,14,TRBJ1-1,-
TGCAGCGTCCAACCGGGACTAGCTATAGCGGATACGCAGTATTTT,CSVQPGLAIADTQYF,TRBV29-1,once,15,TRBJ2-3,TRBD2
TGCGCCAGCAGCTTACTAGCGGGAAGCACCGGGGAGCTGTTTTTT,CASSLLAGSTGELFF,TRBV5-1,-,15,TRBJ2-2,TRBD2
TGCGCCAGCAGCTTGAATGACAGGGGGAAGACCCAGTACTTC,CASSLNDRGKTQYF,TRBV5-1,-,14,TRBJ2-5,TRBD1
TGCGCCAGCAGTCAAGGCGGGACTAACCACAATGAGCAGTTCTTC,CASSQGGTNHNEQFF,TRBV23-1,-,15,TRBJ2-1,TRBD2
TGTGCCAGCAGCGTAGGACAGGGGAACTATGGCTACACCTTC,CASSVGQGNYGYTF,TRBV9,-,14,TRBJ1-2,TRBD1
TGCAGCGTTGGACAGGACACAGATACGCAGTATTTT,CSVGQDTDTQYF,TRBV29-1,few,12,TRBJ2-3,-
TGCAGCGTTGACGGGATAGCGGGCCAGAACACCGGGGAGCTGTTTTTT,CSVDGIAGQNTGELFF,TRBV29-1,few,16,TRBJ2-2,TRBD2
TGTGCCAGCAGCTTAATTGGGGAGCGGGACGAGCAGTTCTTC,CASSLIGERDEQFF,TRBV7-3,-,14,TRBJ2-1,TRBD2
TGTGCCAGCAGTCCCAGGGTTGAGCAGTACTTC,CASSPRVEQYF,TRBV2,-,11,TRBJ2-7,-
TGTGCCATCGCGACAGGGGCTTATCAGCCCCAGCATTTT,CAIATGAYQPQHF,TRBV10-3,-,13,TRBJ1-5,TRBD1
TGTGCCTGGGGGCTCCCACAGGGGCTTCTCACTGAAGCTTTCTTT,CAWGLPQGLLTEAFF,TRBV30,-,15,TRBJ1-1,TRBD1
TGCAGCGTTGAGGTATCAGGGGTGAACACTGAAGCTTTCTTT,CSVEVSGVNTEAFF,TRBV29-1,few,14,TRBJ1-1,-